The clone carrying this T cell receptor beta chain showed up many times. RNA transcripts yielded amplified TCR beta CDR3 regions. RT-PCR in the first round used HTBI primers; a second-round multiplex PCR followed. One entry per CDR3 protein, called by TCRdb with MiXCR from the multiplex PCR reads. The repertoire includes a few hundred thousand distinct CDR3 sequences, about a sixth of them detected once, and 2.4% sits in the top ten. This record belongs to a study of Graves' ophthalmopathy and Graves' hyperthyroidism. Study as a whole: There was a collection of peripheral blood at initial diagnosis, before any treatment.

A follow-up of 18 months without ophthalmopathy meant that hyperthyroidism was stable. Included hyperthyroidism patients were aged 18 to 65 and newly diagnosed (under 2 months' duration). This sequence originates from an adult woman with stable Graves' hyperthyroidism. Sequencing used peripheral blood.

For the CDR3, the DNA is TGTGCCAGCAGTGAATCTTCTGGGGACTACACTGAAGCTTTCTTT. It yields the protein CASSESSGDYTEAFF. This rearrangement joins TRBV6-1 to TRBJ1-1, with D possibly being TRBD1 (5 bases). The ends were cut back, 2 bases at V and 3 bases at J, with 13 bases in the middle. Germline CDR1 reads MNHNS; CDR2 reads SASEGT. This CDR3 comprises 15 residues.